The next 14 T cell receptor beta chains were all read from a single sample in a study of regulatory T cells in long-lasting Graves disease. Time point meaning: newly diagnosed GD, antithyroid drugs for less than 3 months. From RNA extracted from PBMCs, the TCR library was made. TCR beta libraries were built with iRepertoire HTBI primers and Arm-PCR of CDR3 regions. One entry per CDR3 protein results from TCRdb running MiXCR on the multiplex PCR reads. This sample has about 530,000 distinct CDR3 sequences, with about 16% found just once. This sample also belongs to another study, concerning T cells in Graves' hyperthyroidism and ophthalmopathy.

Sequencing was performed on peripheral blood mononuclear cells (PBMCs), taken at new diagnosis, from a patient treated with antithyroid drugs. Receptor source: a woman aged 40 to 65 with Graves disease.

Details on this clonotype: This sequence may be a read error, since a much larger clone differs from it by one base. The chain carries TRBV19 and TRBJ2-2; tentatively, D is TRBD2 (5 bases). Germline CDR1 and CDR2: LNHDA and SQIVND (reference sequence). The CDR3 runs to 14 residues. CDR3 sequence (DNA): TGTGCCAGTAGTGTGGAAGGGAGCACCGGGGAGCCGTTTTTT. Protein: CASSVEGSTGEPFF.

The chain links TRBV5-1 to TRBJ2-7; 8 bases agree with TRBD1. Germline V gene sequence: CDR1 SGHRS, CDR2 YFSETQ. This CDR3 spans 13 amino acids. Trimming at V came to 5 bases and at J to 6 bases, leaving 7 bases not matched to a gene. The CDR3 spells CASRRTGTGEQYF. CDR3 in DNA: TGCGCCAGCAGGCGGACAGGGACGGGCGAGCAGTACTTC. The whole variable domain, remainder taken from reference TRBV5-1 and TRBJ2-7, is KAGVTQTPRYLIKTRGQQVTLSCSPISGHRSVSWYQQTPGQGLQFLFEYFSETQRNKGNFPGRFSGRQFSNSRSEMNVSTLELGDSALYLCASRRTGTGEQYFGPGTRLTVT.

This clonotype showed up many times. The rearrangement uses TRBV28 and TRBJ1-1; D gene ambiguous. The CDR3 totals 14 residues. V gave up 1 base and J gave up 8 bases, with 14 bases separating them. Looked up from germline, CDR1 is MDHEN and CDR2 is SYDVKM. CDR3 amino acids: CASSLSDRTKEAFF. CDR3 nucleotide sequence: TGTGCCAGCAGTTTATCCGACCGTACCAAAGAAGCTTTCTTT.

The V and J genes are TRBV7-9 and TRBJ2-5, with D perhaps TRBD2 (6 bases). V was shortened by 3 bases and J by 6 bases, with 11 bases between the two germline ends. CDR3 length: 13 amino acids. Germline assignment: CDR1 SEHNR and CDR2 FQNEAQ (reference sequence). The CDR3 DNA is TGTGCCAGCAGCTTTAGGGACTTGAAGACCCAGTACTTC. Translated, it gives CASSFRDLKTQYF.

In this sample, this clonotype turned up a few times. The gene calls are TRBV12-5 and TRBJ1-3, with D hard to call. Germline values: CDR1 LGHNT, CDR2 FRNRAP. Trimming took off 1 base at V and 0 bases at J, with 4 bases between the two ends. This CDR3 comprises 14 residues. This chain's CDR3 is CASGLGSSGNTIYF. The CDR3 DNA reads TGTGCTAGTGGTTTGGGGTCCTCTGGAAACACCATATATTTT. Filled out from reference TRBV12-5 and TRBJ1-3, the complete variable domain reads DARVTQTPRHKVTEMGQEVTMRCQPILGHNTVFWYRQTMMQGLELLAYFRNRAPLDDSGMPKDRFSAEMPDATLATLKIQPSEPRDSAVYFCASGLGSSGNTIYFGEGSWLTVV.

J is TRBJ2-5 and V is TRBV5-1; D unclear. The ends were cut back, 0 bases at V and 0 bases at J, with 12 bases in the middle. The CDR3 consists of 16 residues. The germline V gene encodes CDR1 SGHRS and CDR2 YFSETQ. The chain's CDR3 is CASSLGSLWDQETQYF. The CDR3 DNA follows: TGCGCCAGCAGCTTGGGTTCGTTGTGGGACCAAGAGACCCAGTACTTC.

Ten or more counts support this clonotype. The chain couples TRBV7-9 to TRBJ1-2; TRBD1 might be the D (5 bases). V was clipped by 3 bases and J by 3 bases, with 14 bases between them. This CDR3 contains 15 residues. Germline V gene lookup returns CDR1 SEHNR and CDR2 FQNEAQ (reference sequence). CDR3 bases: TGTGCCAGCAGCTTCGTGCGGGGGTCGGACTATGGCTACACCTTC. This translates into CASSFVRGSDYGYTF.

As concerns this clonotype: A single base separates this from a much larger clone, so it may be a read error. The chain joins TRBV11-3 to TRBJ1-4, with 8 positions matching TRBD1. CDR1 and CDR2 from the germline V gene are SGHNT and YENEEA. This CDR3 spans 16 amino acids. Written as DNA, the CDR3 is TGTGCCAGCAGCTTATACGGACAGGGTCCTAATGAAGAACTGTTTTTT. Translated, it gives CASSLYGQGPNEELFF.

This clonotype has ten or more counts. The gene calls are TRBV19 and TRBJ2-1; the D gene is possibly TRBD1 (6 bases). Between the trimmed V and J ends, which lost 6 bases and 4 bases, there was a span of 19 bases. The CDR3 runs 16 residues. Per the germline V gene, CDR1 is LNHDA and CDR2 is SQIVND (reference sequence). CDR3: CASRFVGTKRYNEQFF. In nucleotides, the CDR3 is TGTGCCAGTAGGTTCGTGGGGACAAAACGATACAATGAGCAGTTCTTC.

The chain is built from TRBV4-2 and TRBJ2-3, with 12 bases identical to TRBD2. Germline loops: CDR1 LGHNA, CDR2 YNFKEQ. The CDR3 spans 18 residues. The V gene end was trimmed by 3 bases and the J gene end by 6 bases; junction bases not matched to a gene: 13. The CDR3 sequence is CASSHLSPASGGADTQYF. CDR3 DNA: TGTGCCAGCAGCCACCTAAGTCCCGCTAGCGGGGGGGCCGATACGCAGTATTTT.

The chain links TRBV5-8 to TRBJ2-3, with D perhaps TRBD1 or TRBD2 (5 bases each). Germline V CDR1 and CDR2: SGHTS, YDEGEE. This CDR3 comprises 14 residues. V shed 5 bases and J shed 4 bases, with 14 bases lying between them. In nucleotides, the CDR3 is TGTGCCAGCAGAGTCAGGGAGTTCTCAGATACGCAGTATTTT. Translation: CASRVREFSDTQYF.

This clonotype was detected only a few times. The chain carries TRBV6-1 and TRBJ1-6, with D possibly matching TRBD1 (5 bases). With 5 bases removed from V and 10 bases from J, the gap between germline ends came to 9 bases. The V gene's germline CDR1 is MNHNS and CDR2 SASEGT. CDR3 length equals 12 residues. The CDR3 DNA reads as TGTGCCAGCAGTACTTGGGGCTCACCCCTCCACTTT. This translates into CASSTWGSPLHF.

A few counts support this clonotype. This chain's CDR3 is CASSVRAGGNNEQFF. The CDR3 DNA reads TGTGCCAGCAGCGTAAGGGCGGGGGGGAACAATGAGCAGTTCTTC. The rearrangement links TRBV9 to TRBJ2-1, with 9 positions matching TRBD2. The CDR3 sequence is 15 residues long. V lost 1 base to trimming and J lost 5 bases; unmatched junction nucleotides: 4. CDR1 is SGDLS, CDR2 YYNGEE, per germline.

This clonotype was recorded at least ten times. This chain uses TRBV11-3 with TRBJ2-3; D is possibly TRBD1 (5 bases). Trimming took 5 bases from V and 3 from J, leaving 12 bases between them. The CDR3 length is 14 residues. Per the germline V gene, CDR1 is SGHNT and CDR2 is YENEEA. In DNA, the CDR3 is TGTGCCAGCAGCACTGTGGCAGGGACAGATACGCAGTATTTT. It is translated as CASSTVAGTDTQYF.